This passage covers 18 T cell receptor beta chains from one sample sequenced in a study of CD8 T cells in ankylosing spondylitis. Study conclusions and caveats: Seven to nine highly homologous variants formed a TCR beta motif that appeared characteristic of ankylosing spondylitis blood.

These receptors are not linked to any known antigen. MiXCR, run by TCRdb on the 5' RACE reads, gives a single entry per CDR3 protein. The sample lists a few hundred thousand distinct CDR3 sequences, about 16% seen once, with about 44% in the top ten. The specimen was blood, either unsorted or a sorted T cell fraction (not recorded which). The source is a male donor with ankylosing spondylitis.

V gene TRBV4-1 combines with J gene TRBJ2-5, with a possible D match to TRBD2 (6 bases). Trimming took 0 bases from V and 0 from J, leaving 14 bases between them. The germline gives CDR1 MGHRA, CDR2 YSYEKL. The CDR3 runs to 17 residues. DNA of the CDR3: TGCGCCAGCAGCCAAGATTGGGCGGGATCGTACCAAGAGACCCAGTACTTC. Protein: CASSQDWAGSYQETQYF.

The rearrangement uses TRBV4-1 and TRBJ1-4; D unresolved. Per the germline V gene, CDR1 is MGHRA and CDR2 is YSYEKL. This CDR3 is built from 13 residues. V shed 5 bases and J shed 5 bases, with 9 bases lying between them. The CDR3 DNA is TGCGCCAGCAGCGGGCGGAGGAATGAAAAACTGTTTTTT. Protein product: CASSGRRNEKLFF.

This clonotype has more than one count but fewer than ten. The V gene is TRBV12-3 or TRBV12-4, the J gene TRBJ2-2; 10 positions match TRBD2. V lost 6 bases and J lost 3; bases outside the gene matches: 7. The CDR3 extends over 16 amino acids. This CDR3 reads CASRTTSGLYTGELFF. The CDR3 bases are TGTGCCAGCAGAACGACTAGCGGGTTATACACCGGGGAGCTGTTTTTT.

The chain has TRBV7-8 and TRBJ1-4, with D perhaps TRBD1 (6 bases). Trimming removed 2 bases at V and 0 bases at J, with 16 bases between. The germline CDR1 and CDR2 sequences are SGHVS and FQNEAQ. The CDR3 loop spans 18 amino acids. CDR3 coding DNA: TGTGCCAGCAGCTTAACAAAATCAGGGGATACAACTAATGAAAAACTGTTTTTT. Translating it yields CASSLTKSGDTTNEKLFF.

V gene TRBV2 combines with J gene TRBJ2-1, with 9 bases identical to TRBD2. There are 16 residues in the CDR3. Looked up from germline, CDR1 is SNHLY and CDR2 is FYNNEI. V lost 6 bases, J lost 3 bases, and 9 bases stayed unmatched. The CDR3 sequence: CASRYHSGGDYNEQFF. CDR3 bases: TGTGCCAGCAGATACCATAGCGGGGGAGACTACAATGAGCAGTTCTTC. The whole variable domain, filled in from reference TRBV2 and TRBJ2-1, reads EPEVTQTPSHQVTQMGQEVILRCVPISNHLYFYWYRQILGQKVEFLVSFYNNEISEKSEIFDDQFSVERPDGSNFTLKIRSTKLEDSAMYFCASRYHSGGDYNEQFFGPGTRLTVL.

This clonotype appeared a few times. The rearrangement links TRBV12-3 or TRBV12-4 to TRBJ2-7; D may be TRBD1 or TRBD2 (5 bases each). This CDR3 has 15 residues. The germline V and J ends were trimmed by 5 bases and 5 bases, with 19 bases remaining between them. DNA for the CDR3: TGTGCCAGCAGTGCCAGTATCCGGGGCATTAACGAGCAGTACTTC. Amino acid sequence: CASSASIRGINEQYF.

The chain links TRBV7-9 to TRBJ2-7; 7 nucleotides match TRBD1. The CDR3 extends over 14 amino acids. V lost 5 bases and J lost 3; bases outside the gene matches: 7. Germline V gene lookup returns CDR1 SEHNR and CDR2 FQNEAQ (reference sequence). The CDR3 nucleotides read TGTGCCAGCAGCACCCCGGACAGGAACTACGAGCAGTACTTC. It codes for CASSTPDRNYEQYF. Combining the CDR3 with reference TRBV7-9 and TRBJ2-7 gives the whole variable domain DTGVSQNPRHKITKRGQNVTFRCDPISEHNRLYWYRQTLGQGPEFLTYFQNEAQLEKSRLLSDRFSAERPKGSFSTLEIQRTEQGDSAMYLCASSTPDRNYEQYFGPGTRLTVT.

The chain uses TRBV5-5 and TRBJ1-1; 8 bases fit TRBD1. Germline values: CDR1 SGHKS, CDR2 YYEKEE (reference sequence). The CDR3 totals 17 residues. J gave up 6 bases and V 4 bases, and 17 bases lay outside the gene matches. The DNA of the CDR3 is TGTGCCAGCAGCGAAGCAGGGGGCGCAGGTTTGGTGGCTGAAGCTTTCTTT. This translates into CASSEAGGAGLVAEAFF. The variable domain in full, with the rest retrieved from reference TRBV5-5 and TRBJ1-1, is DAGVTQSPTHLIKTRGQQVTLRCSPISGHKSVSWYQQVLGQGPQFIFQYYEKEERGRGNFPDRFSARQFPNYSSELNVNALLLGDSALYLCASSEAGGAGLVAEAFFGQGTRLTVV.

This clonotype appeared many times. This sequence joins TRBV12-3 or TRBV12-4 and TRBJ2-7, with D hard to call. The CDR3 has 13 amino acids. V lost 3 bases, J lost 3 bases, and 9 bases lay in between. CDR3: CASSLLAVYEQYF. CDR3 bases: TGTGCCAGCAGTTTGTTAGCAGTCTACGAGCAGTACTTC.

This clonotype was detected a few times. The chain couples TRBV9 to TRBJ2-7, with D perhaps TRBD2 (6 bases). Trimming left V 3 bases short and J 1 base short, with 8 bases between. CDR1 and CDR2 (germline): SGDLS, YYNGEE. There are 13 residues in the CDR3. The CDR3 sequence is CASSAGVSYEQYF. CDR3 sequence (DNA): TGTGCCAGCAGCGCGGGGGTATCCTACGAGCAGTACTTC.

This rearrangement joins TRBV5-1 to TRBJ2-3, with 10 bases fitting TRBD2. Germline V gene sequence: CDR1 SGHRS, CDR2 YFSETQ. The CDR3 contains 18 residues. V lost 0 bases to trimming and J lost 2 bases; unmatched junction nucleotides: 9. The CDR3 bases are TGCGCCAGCAGCTTGGCGATAGCGGGGGGACAACCCACAGATACGCAGTATTTT. It translates to CASSLAIAGGQPTDTQYF.

The chain joins TRBV6-1 to TRBJ2-1; D is undetermined. The length of the CDR3 is 18 residues. The germline V and J ends were trimmed by 4 bases and 0 bases, with 19 bases remaining between them. CDR1 is MNHNS, CDR2 SASEGT, per germline. The CDR3 nucleotides are TGTGCCAGCAGTGCCGATCCCTCGACGGTTAGCTCCTACAATGAGCAGTTCTTC. Its translation is CASSADPSTVSSYNEQFF.

The V and J genes are TRBV29-1 and TRBJ1-1; D remains ambiguous. Trimming shortened V by 0 bases and J by 0 bases, and 11 bases separated the two germline ends. Germline V gene data show CDR1 as SQVTM and CDR2 as ANQGSEA. The CDR3 extends over 15 amino acids. The CDR3 coding sequence is TGCAGCGTTGAAGATCCGTACAGCATGAACACTGAAGCTTTCTTT. Translation gives CSVEDPYSMNTEAFF. Drawing the rest from reference TRBV29-1 and TRBJ1-1, the complete variable domain is SAVISQKPSRDICQRGTSLTIQCQVDSQVTMMFWYRQQPGQSLTLIATANQGSEATYESGFVIDKFPISRPNLTFSTLTVSNMSPEDSSIYLCSVEDPYSMNTEAFFGQGTRLTVV.

In this sample, this clonotype turned up once. V gene TRBV7-6 combines with J gene TRBJ1-6, with D perhaps matching TRBD1 (6 bases). Trimming stripped 5 bases from V and 6 bases from J, with 14 bases between. This CDR3 has 15 amino acids. Germline assignment: CDR1 SGHVS and CDR2 FNYEAQ. Written as DNA, the CDR3 is TGTGCCAGCAGCGCCAGACAGGCCCCTAATTCACCCCTCCACTTT. This encodes CASSARQAPNSPLHF.

The chain is built from TRBV5-6 and TRBJ2-2; D perhaps matches TRBD1 (6 bases). Germline lookup yields CDR1 SGHDT and CDR2 YYEEEE. The V gene lost 0 bases and the J gene lost 6 bases, with 12 bases spanning the gap. The CDR3 totals 15 residues. The CDR3 protein is CASSLGQVGAGELFF. Here the CDR3 DNA reads TGTGCCAGCAGCTTGGGACAGGTTGGCGCCGGGGAGCTGTTTTTT.

This clonotype showed up just a few times. The chain carries TRBV30 and TRBJ2-3; 8 nucleotides line up with TRBD1. CDR1 is GTSNPN, CDR2 SVGIG, per germline (reference sequence). V lost 4 bases, J lost 1 base, and 10 bases stayed unmatched. CDR3 size: 16 residues. This CDR3 is CAWNPTLTGGTDTQYF. DNA for the CDR3: TGTGCCTGGAACCCTACATTGACAGGGGGCACAGATACGCAGTATTTT.

V and J are TRBV12-3 or TRBV12-4 and TRBJ2-1, with D perhaps TRBD1 (5 bases). CDR3 length: 16 residues. V was shortened by 3 bases and J by 1 base, with 13 bases between the two germline ends. CDR3 coding DNA: TGTGCCAGCAGTTTTCGGACATACGATTCCTACAATGAGCAGTTCTTC. It codes for CASSFRTYDSYNEQFF.

This clonotype has a handful of counts. The chain carries TRBV28 and TRBJ1-1; 9 bases fit TRBD1. Per germline, CDR1 MDHEN and CDR2 SYDVKM. The CDR3 extends over 15 amino acids. Trimming removed 5 bases from V and 4 bases from J; junction bases left unmatched: 8. Written as DNA, the CDR3 is TGTGCCAGCAGTACACCCGGGACAGGGCGCACTGAAGCTTTCTTT. Its translation is CASSTPGTGRTEAFF.